The rows below give T cell receptor beta chains drawn from one sample of a study of cytotoxic CD8 clonotypes in ibrutinib-treated CLL. Libraries were prepared by immunoSEQ multiplex PCR; TCRdb keeps only in-frame clonotypes and omits some of them. The table shows almost 85,000 clones, with 70% to 90% occurring only once. The sequenced sample was PBMCs, obtained before ibrutinib treatment. These receptors all stem from a human donor with chronic lymphocytic leukemia. Both conserved end residues are part of each CDR3. Each record gives: V gene, J gene, CDR3 protein.

V gene: TRBV28
J gene: TRBJ2-3
CDR3 protein: CASSGLARGTDTQYF

V gene: TRBV19
J gene: TRBJ2-3
CDR3 protein: CASSTTGGADTQYF

V gene: TRBV5-5
J gene: TRBJ2-7
CDR3 protein: CASSGDRTYEQYF

V gene: TRBV6-1
J gene: TRBJ2-7
CDR3 protein: CASSVGGEQYF

V gene: TRBV7-9
J gene: TRBJ1-5
CDR3 protein: CASSATGGMSNQPQHF

V gene: TRBV10-3
J gene: TRBJ1-1
CDR3 protein: CAISGEEPEAFF

V gene: TRBV4-1
J gene: TRBJ2-5
CDR3 protein: CASSQEGVAQETQYF

V gene: TRBV18
J gene: TRBJ1-5
CDR3 protein: CASSLGQGYQPQHF

V gene: TRBV7-3
J gene: TRBJ2-1
CDR3 protein: CASSLGGLAPPLEQFF

V gene: TRBV5-1
J gene: TRBJ1-5
CDR3 protein: CASSNGQGRGLGNQPQHF

V gene: TRBV27
J gene: TRBJ2-7
CDR3 protein: CASSFPNSEQYF

V gene: TRBV5-1
J gene: TRBJ2-5
CDR3 protein: CASSPGTGQETQYF

V gene: TRBV29-1
J gene: TRBJ2-6
CDR3 protein: CSVDLVSGANVLTF

V gene: TRBV10-3
J gene: TRBJ1-1
CDR3 protein: CAISGGLTGRNTEAFF

V gene: TRBV25-1
J gene: TRBJ2-1
CDR3 protein: CASSPVSGLYNEQFF

V gene: TRBV18
J gene: TRBJ2-7
CDR3 protein: CASSPTGPGSEQYF

V gene: TRBV28
J gene: TRBJ1-4
CDR3 protein: CASRNARAETVEKLFF

V gene: TRBV9
J gene: TRBJ2-2
CDR3 protein: CASSVEPGELFF

V gene: TRBV28
J gene: TRBJ1-1
CDR3 protein: CASSYPTRGQTEAFF

V gene: TRBV11-3
J gene: TRBJ2-1
CDR3 protein: CASSLDRDEQFF

V gene: TRBV21-1
J gene: TRBJ1-2
CDR3 protein: CASDQGLQNYGYTF

V gene: TRBV5-1
J gene: TRBJ2-2
CDR3 protein: CASSLPGLAGSGELFF

V gene: TRBV6-6
J gene: TRBJ2-5
CDR3 protein: CASSYSVYETQYF

V gene: TRBV5-1
J gene: TRBJ2-2
CDR3 protein: CASSLDSADARTGELFF

V gene: TRBV30
J gene: TRBJ1-5
CDR3 protein: CAWSWGENQPQHF

V gene: TRBV5-1
J gene: TRBJ2-5
CDR3 protein: CASSPRTGTETQYF

V gene: TRBV28
J gene: TRBJ2-4
CDR3 protein: CASGLQGNIQYF

V gene: TRBV10-3
J gene: TRBJ2-7
CDR3 protein: CAISERSEQYF

V gene: TRBV7-9
J gene: TRBJ1-5
CDR3 protein: CASSYNPQTGGDQPQHF

V gene: TRBV29-1
J gene: TRBJ2-7
CDR3 protein: CSVEGWDTGYYEQYF

V gene: TRBV28
J gene: TRBJ1-2
CDR3 protein: CATAANYGYTF